The next 15 T cell receptor beta chains were all read from a single sample in a study of T cell changes during pregnancy in multiple sclerosis. This table comes from immunoSEQ multiplex PCR, and its TCRdb copy is limited to in-frame clones, with some not included. The sample lists roughly 76,000 clones, about 93% occurring once. The specimen was CD4+ T cells from peripheral blood mononuclear cells, collected in the second trimester of pregnancy. All receptors derive from a female donor with multiple sclerosis, enrolled in a pregnancy study.

This clone was seen just once. The chain employs TRBV7-2 and TRBJ1-2, with a weak D call TRBD1 (6 bases). The ends were cut back, 4 bases at V and 0 bases at J, with 12 bases in the middle. This CDR3 is 15 amino acids long. CDR1 is SGHTA, CDR2 FQGNSA, per germline. In DNA form, the CDR3 reads TGTGCCAGCAGCTATTCGGACAGACCTAACTATGGCTACACCTTC. Protein sequence: CASSYSDRPNYGYTF. The entire variable domain, with the rest obtained from reference TRBV7-2 and TRBJ1-2, is as follows: GAGVSQSPSNKVTEKGKDVELRCDPISGHTALYWYRQSLGQGLEFLIYFQGNSAPDKSGLPSDRFSAERTGGSVSTLTIQRTQQEDSAVYLCASSYSDRPNYGYTFGSGTRLTVV.

This clone turned up a few times. This chain uses TRBV5-6 with TRBJ2-7; maybe TRBD1 (5 bases). The CDR3 consists of 12 residues. Trimming took off 3 bases at V and 6 bases at J, with 10 bases between the two ends. Germline V gives CDR1 SGHDT, CDR2 YYEEEE. This chain's CDR3 is CASSWGRVEQYF. In DNA form, the CDR3 reads TGTGCCAGCAGCTGGGGCCGGGTCGAGCAGTACTTC. The entire variable domain, with the rest obtained from reference TRBV5-6 and TRBJ2-7, is as follows: DAGVTQSPTHLIKTRGQQVTLRCSPKSGHDTVSWYQQALGQGPQFIFQYYEEEERQRGNFPDRFSGHQFPNYSSELNVNALLLGDSALYLCASSWGRVEQYFGPGTRLTVT.

This chain joins TRBV5-1 and TRBJ2-1; a weak D match, TRBD2 (6 bases). V was clipped by 0 bases and J by 1 base, with 8 bases between them. The CDR3 extends over 15 amino acids. Germline V gene data show CDR1 as SGHRS and CDR2 as YFSETQ. The CDR3 loop is CASSLGGGSYNEQFF. The CDR3 coding sequence is TGCGCCAGCAGCTTGGGAGGAGGGTCCTACAATGAGCAGTTCTTC. Using reference TRBV5-1 and TRBJ2-1 for the parts outside the CDR3, the full variable domain is KAGVTQTPRYLIKTRGQQVTLSCSPISGHRSVSWYQQTPGQGLQFLFEYFSETQRNKGNFPGRFSGRQFSNSRSEMNVSTLELGDSALYLCASSLGGGSYNEQFFGPGTRLTVL.

The chain joins TRBV4-3 to TRBJ1-4, with 9 bases lining up with TRBD1. The V and J ends lost 5 bases and 7 bases, in that order; junction bases with no gene match: 8. The germline V gene encodes CDR1 LGHNA and CDR2 YSLEER. This CDR3 spans 15 amino acids. The DNA for the CDR3 is TGCGCCAGCAGCACCTCGACAGGGGGGAGTGAAAAACTGTTTTTT. Its protein is CASSTSTGGSEKLFF.

The chain has TRBV7-8 and TRBJ1-2; TRBD1 might be the D (5 bases). This CDR3 has 13 amino acids. The V end lost 8 bases, the J end lost 8 bases, and 18 bases lay between the germline ends. Germline loops: CDR1 SGHVS, CDR2 FQNEAQ. The CDR3 sequence is CASEPGGAGGYTF. Here the CDR3 DNA reads TGTGCCAGCGAGCCGGGAGGGGCCGGGGGCTACACCTTC.

The CDR3 nucleotides read TGTGCCAGCAGCTTAGTGGCTAGCTTGGGCTACACCTTC. As protein: CASSLVASLGYTF. The genes are TRBV7-9 and TRBJ1-2; D unclear. CDR1 is SEHNR and CDR2 is FQNEAQ in the germline V gene (reference sequence). The CDR3 runs to 13 residues. Between the trimmed V and J ends, which lost 1 base and 8 bases, there was a span of 11 bases.

V and J are TRBV6-5 and TRBJ1-2, with TRBD1 matching over 8 bases. CDR1 is MNHEY, CDR2 SVGAGI, per germline. This CDR3 region has 15 residues. V was clipped by 4 bases and J by 4 bases; unmatched bases: 8. CDR3 region: CASSSRDRSPYGYTF. The CDR3 region has the DNA TGTGCCAGCAGTTCCCGGGACAGGTCACCCTATGGCTACACCTTC.

The chain couples TRBV27 to TRBJ2-7, with 8 bases aligning to TRBD1. In germline, CDR1 is MNHEY, CDR2 SMNVEV (reference sequence). V was clipped by 2 bases and J by 2 bases; unmatched bases: 8. The CDR3 is made up of 16 amino acids. The DNA for the CDR3 is TGTGCCAGCAGTTTAAAAGGGACAGGTCGGACCTACGAGCAGTACTTC. Protein product: CASSLKGTGRTYEQYF.

The V call is TRBV2, the J call TRBJ2-1; possible D gene TRBD2, 6 bases. CDR1 is SNHLY and CDR2 is FYNNEI in the germline V gene. CDR3 length equals 15 residues. V was cut by 6 bases and J by 2 bases, with 14 bases left in between. The CDR3 DNA sequence: TGTGCCAGCAGGAGGAGCGGAGGGGCCTACAATGAGCAGTTCTTC. Encoded protein: CASRRSGGAYNEQFF.

The chain recombines TRBV19 with TRBJ2-3; 11 nucleotides match TRBD2. This CDR3 has 16 amino acids. Trimming cost V 5 bases and J 4 bases; bases outside gene matches: 8. Germline CDR1 is LNHDA and CDR2 is SQIVND (reference sequence). CDR3 in amino acids: CASSVTSGSFPDTQYF. The CDR3, as DNA: TGTGCCAGTAGTGTTACTAGCGGGAGTTTTCCAGATACGCAGTATTTT.

The chain joins TRBV7-2 to TRBJ1-1; D is possibly TRBD1 (5 bases). Trimming stripped 1 base from V and 4 bases from J, with 16 bases between. Germline V lookup: CDR1 SGHTA, CDR2 FQGNSA. CDR3 length: 16 amino acids. The CDR3 loop reads CASSLVGSGRGTEAFF. CDR3 sequence (DNA): TGTGCCAGCAGCTTAGTAGGGTCAGGGCGGGGCACTGAAGCTTTCTTT.

This chain connects TRBV30 to TRBJ2-3; 9 bases map to TRBD2. Germline CDR1 is GTSNPN and CDR2 is SVGIG (reference sequence). The CDR3 loop spans 16 amino acids. Trimming cost V 0 bases and J 5 bases; bases outside gene matches: 9. The CDR3 DNA follows: TGTGCCTGGAGTGTAATTAAAGCGGGAGGCCGAGATACGCAGTATTTT. Residues: CAWSVIKAGGRDTQYF.

CDR3 nucleotide sequence: TGCAGCGCTGCTCCTCCGACTCTCCTTGGGTCTTTCTTT. Translating it yields CSAAPPTLLGSFF. J is TRBJ1-1 and V is TRBV29-1, with D hard to call. V gave up 7 bases and J gave up 12 bases, with 24 bases separating them. Germline values: CDR1 SQVTM, CDR2 ANQGSEA. This CDR3 is built from 13 residues.

The chain uses TRBV30 and TRBJ2-7; tentative D call: TRBD1 (7 bases). Germline V gives CDR1 GTSNPN, CDR2 SVGIG (reference sequence). The CDR3 contains 14 residues. Trimming took 2 bases from V and 1 from J, leaving 12 bases between them. The CDR3 is CAWSRRGASYEQYF. CDR3 bases: TGTGCCTGGAGTCGCAGGGGGGCATCCTACGAGCAGTACTTC.

The rearrangement links TRBV7-8 to TRBJ1-5; 8 bases are shared with TRBD1. Trimming took 6 bases from V and 7 from J; bases not matched to a gene: 8. Germline loops: CDR1 SGHVS, CDR2 FQNEAQ. The CDR3 has 14 amino acids. The CDR3 DNA follows: TGTGCCAGCAGGGAGGACAGGGTCGGCCAGCCCCAGCATTTT. Translation gives CASREDRVGQPQHF.